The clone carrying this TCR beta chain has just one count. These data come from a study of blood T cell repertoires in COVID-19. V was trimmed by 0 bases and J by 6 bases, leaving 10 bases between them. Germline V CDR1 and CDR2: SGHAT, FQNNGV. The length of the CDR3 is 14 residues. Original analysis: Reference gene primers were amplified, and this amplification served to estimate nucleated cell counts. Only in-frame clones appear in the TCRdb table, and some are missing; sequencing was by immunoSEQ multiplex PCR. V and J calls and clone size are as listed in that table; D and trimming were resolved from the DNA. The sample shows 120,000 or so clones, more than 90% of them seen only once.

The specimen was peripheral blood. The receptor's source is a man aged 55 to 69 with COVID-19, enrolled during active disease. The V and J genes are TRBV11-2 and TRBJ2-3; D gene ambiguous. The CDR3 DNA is TGTGCCAGCAGCTTAGACACGGGTGAGGATACGCAGTATTTT. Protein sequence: CASSLDTGEDTQYF.